This TCR beta chain was identified during a study of cytomegalovirus exposure and HLA in healthy donors. Germline CDR1 reads MDHEN; CDR2 reads SYDVKM. This CDR3 comprises 15 residues. PCR involved 60 Vbeta and 13 Jbeta primers. Profiled with immunoSEQ multiplex PCR; TCRdb holds only in-frame clones, not every one. The sample shows 40,000 to 55,000 clones, 55% to 85% of them seen only once. This receptor was taken from a woman between 50 and 59 years old in good health and CMV-seronegative. Sequenced sample: PBMCs. The V gene is TRBV28, the J gene TRBJ2-5; 10 positions agree with TRBD1. The DNA end is more similar to TRBJ2-7, so the J call may be wrong. In nucleotides, the CDR3 is TGTGCCAGCAGCCCACCGGACAGGGGGAAAGACGAGCAGTACTTC. This sequence encodes CASSPPDRGKDEQYF.